The 25 T cell receptor beta chains given below trace back to one sample, sequenced in a study of cytomegalovirus exposure and HLA in healthy donors. PCR amplification relied on 60 Vbeta primers (plus 13 Jbeta primers). Sequencing was performed with immunoSEQ multiplex PCR; in TCRdb, only in-frame clones are kept and a portion is missing. The data hold roughly 230,000 clones, with 78% observed a single time. Specimen: PBMCs. The origin of the receptors is a boy younger than 18 in good health and CMV-seronegative.

Comments on this clone: Compared with germline, one end of the junction differs, possibly owing to a read error. The rearrangement joins TRBV7-9 to TRBJ2-1; TRBD2 matches at 10 bases. The CDR3 covers 14 residues. The germline CDR1 and CDR2 sequences are SEHNR and FQNEAQ (reference sequence). CDR3 sequence: CASSVAGGLNEQFF. The DNA for the CDR3 is TGTGCCAGCAGCGTAGCGGGAGGTCTCAATGAGCAGTTCTTC.

The chain carries TRBV7-9 and TRBJ2-5; the match to TRBD2 covers 10 bases. In germline, CDR1 is SEHNR, CDR2 FQNEAQ (reference sequence). CDR3 length: 16 amino acids. V shed 0 bases and J 4 bases; nucleotides not matched to a gene: 5. Here the CDR3 reads CASSLARLAGAETQYF. The CDR3 bases are TGTGCCAGCAGCTTAGCTCGGCTAGCGGGAGCAGAGACCCAGTACTTC.

The J gene is TRBJ1-1, the V gene TRBV7-8, with 7 bases aligning to TRBD1. V lost 4 bases and J lost 3; bases outside the gene matches: 2. The CDR3 covers 13 residues. The V gene's germline CDR1 is SGHVS and CDR2 FQNEAQ. This chain's CDR3 is CASSYDRDTEAFF. The CDR3 DNA sequence: TGTGCCAGCAGCTACGACAGGGACACTGAAGCTTTCTTT.

In its sample, this clone was seen a few times. The chain uses TRBV5-4 and TRBJ2-7, with 9 bases matching TRBD2. The CDR3 has 15 amino acids. Germline CDR1 is SGHNT and CDR2 is YYREEE (reference sequence). V shed 4 bases and J 2 bases; nucleotides not matched to a gene: 7. Here the CDR3 reads CASSPSGELPYEQYF. In DNA form, the CDR3 reads TGTGCCAGCAGCCCTAGCGGGGAGCTCCCCTACGAGCAGTACTTC. The complete variable domain, with remaining parts taken from reference TRBV5-4 and TRBJ2-7, reads ETGVTQSPTHLIKTRGQQVTLRCSSQSGHNTVSWYQQALGQGPQFIFQYYREEENGRGNFPPRFSGLQFPNYSSELNVNALELDDSALYLCASSPSGELPYEQYFGPGTRLTVT.

The J gene is TRBJ1-3, the V gene TRBV7-9; 8 bases line up with TRBD1. Gene TRBJ2-2 matches the end of the DNA better, so the J call may be wrong. The CDR3 is 16 residues long. Per germline, CDR1 SEHNR and CDR2 FQNEAQ (reference sequence). The CDR3 DNA is TGTGCCAGCAGTCGTTTACAGGGGGGGAACACCGGGGAGCTGTTTTTT. This translates into CASSRLQGGNTGELFF.

This clone appeared a few times. V is TRBV6-5 and J is TRBJ1-2; D is ambiguous. CDR3 length: 13 residues. Germline V gene sequence: CDR1 MNHEY, CDR2 SVGAGI. V was pared by 2 bases and J by 6 bases, with 10 bases between. The DNA of the CDR3 is TGTGCCAGCAGTTACGGGCCAATGGATGGCTACACCTTC. This codes for CASSYGPMDGYTF.

This chain connects TRBV11-3 to TRBJ2-1; possible D gene TRBD2, 6 bases. The CDR3 totals 17 residues. Per germline, CDR1 SGHNT and CDR2 YENEEA. Between the trimmed V and J ends, which lost 4 bases and 2 bases, there was a span of 18 bases. The CDR3 sequence is CASSSPPGSGPYNEQFF. CDR3 nucleotide sequence: TGTGCCAGCAGCTCCCCGCCGGGAAGCGGGCCCTACAATGAGCAGTTCTTC.

The chain joins TRBV4-1 to TRBJ1-2, with a tentative D call TRBD1 (5 bases). The CDR3 spans 14 residues. V shed 3 bases and J shed 1 base, with 9 bases lying between them. The germline V gene has CDR1 MGHRA and CDR2 YSYEKL. The CDR3 sequence is CASSQDQGNYGYTF. The CDR3 DNA sequence: TGCGCCAGCAGCCAGGATCAGGGTAACTATGGCTACACCTTC.

J is TRBJ1-1 and V is TRBV5-6; D not certain. Between the trimmed V and J ends, which lost 9 bases and 2 bases, there was a span of 20 bases. Germline lookup yields CDR1 SGHDT and CDR2 YYEEEE. The CDR3 loop spans 15 amino acids. The CDR3 DNA reads TGTGCCATCCGAGGGTCGGCAGCAATTAACACTGAAGCTTTCTTT. This encodes CAIRGSAAINTEAFF.

The DNA for the CDR3 is TGTGCCAGCAGCTTGGGTCTGGCGGCTAACTACAATGAGCAGTTCTTC. It encodes CASSLGLAANYNEQFF. The gene calls are TRBV5-4 and TRBJ2-1; D remains ambiguous. Germline V lookup: CDR1 SGHNT, CDR2 YYREEE (reference sequence). This CDR3 is built from 16 residues. V shed 0 bases and J shed 3 bases, with 13 bases lying between them.

The chain joins TRBV7-8 to TRBJ1-1; the D gene is possibly TRBD1 (5 bases). The V end lost 3 bases, the J end lost 4 bases, and 12 bases lay between the germline ends. The CDR3 contains 14 residues. CDR1 is SGHVS, CDR2 FQNEAQ, per germline. The CDR3: CASSFSRVGTEAFF. The CDR3 DNA follows: TGTGCCAGCAGCTTTTCCAGGGTGGGCACTGAAGCTTTCTTT. The full variable domain, in which reference TRBV7-8 and TRBJ1-1 provide the parts outside the CDR3, is GAGVSQSPRYKVAKRGQDVALRCDPISGHVSLFWYQQALGQGPEFLTYFQNEAQLDKSGLPSDRFFAERPEGSVSTLKIQRTQQEDSAVYLCASSFSRVGTEAFFGQGTRLTVV.

The V and J genes are TRBV18 and TRBJ2-7; 7 bases align to TRBD1. Looked up from germline, CDR1 is KGHSH and CDR2 is LQKENI. J gave up 7 bases and V 2 bases, and 5 bases lay outside the gene matches. The CDR3 is 13 residues long. CDR3 DNA sequence: TGTGCCAGCTCACCAAAGGGGGCCTGGGAGCAGTACTTC. As protein: CASSPKGAWEQYF.

The chain employs TRBV10-3 and TRBJ2-7, with 9 bases fitting TRBD2. V trimming: 0 bases; J trimming: 10 bases; junction bases outside the gene matches: 7. CDR1 is ENHRY, CDR2 SYGVKD, per germline. The length of the CDR3 is 14 residues. DNA of the CDR3: TGTGCCATCAGTGAGTCGAAATTAGCGGGGGCACAGTACTTC. Protein sequence: CAISESKLAGAQYF.

The V call is TRBV27, the J call TRBJ2-7, with 8 bases matching TRBD1. Per the germline V gene, CDR1 is MNHEY and CDR2 is SMNVEV (reference sequence). The CDR3 loop spans 15 amino acids. The ends lost 5 bases at V and 4 bases at J; junction bases unmatched: 10. The CDR3 nucleotides read TGTGCCAGCAGTCCCCCGGGCAGGGGGCGTTACGAGCAGTACTTC. Protein: CASSPPGRGRYEQYF.

The chain links TRBV6-5 to TRBJ2-7; D is possibly TRBD2 (6 bases). Germline V lookup: CDR1 MNHEY, CDR2 SVGAGI. The CDR3 covers 14 residues. Trimming stripped 5 bases from V and 6 bases from J, with 17 bases between. The CDR3: CASSGGRASREQYF. CDR3 nucleotide sequence: TGTGCCAGCAGTGGAGGGCGGGCGTCCCGCGAGCAGTACTTC.

The CDR3 sequence is CASSGGQSYGYTF. The CDR3 DNA sequence: TGCGCCAGCAGCGGCGGACAGAGCTATGGCTACACCTTC. The chain joins TRBV5-1 to TRBJ1-2; D might be TRBD1 (6 bases). Per the germline V gene, CDR1 is SGHRS and CDR2 is YFSETQ. This CDR3 region has 13 residues. Trimming took 4 bases from V and 4 from J, leaving 11 bases between them.

This sequence joins TRBV5-1 and TRBJ1-4; no firm D call. This CDR3 region has 16 residues. Germline CDR1 SGHRS, CDR2 YFSETQ. Trimming removed 0 bases from V and 0 bases from J, with 9 bases in between. The DNA for the CDR3 is TGCGCCAGCAGCTTGGGTGGGCGCCCAACTAATGAAAAACTGTTTTTT. This translates into CASSLGGRPTNEKLFF.

Turning to this clone: The junction departs from the called germline gene at one end, perhaps through a read error. The chain links TRBV6-5 to TRBJ2-4; D not resolved. The length of the CDR3 is 16 residues. Germline CDR1 MNHEY, CDR2 SVGAGI. CDR3 sequence (DNA): TGTGCCAGCAGTCACTCCCTCCCGCGGCAGCAAAACATTCAGTACTTC. The encoded protein is CASSHSLPRQQNIQYF.

This clone was found a few times. The chain recombines TRBV11-3 with TRBJ2-6, with D perhaps TRBD1 (5 bases). The CDR3 sequence is 15 residues long. The ends were cut back, 7 bases at V and 4 bases at J, with 14 bases in the middle. CDR1 is SGHNT, CDR2 YENEEA, per germline. CDR3 amino acids: CASISHGAGANVLTF. The CDR3 DNA follows: TGTGCCAGCATTTCCCATGGGGCAGGGGCCAACGTCCTGACTTTC.

A single count supports this clone. V and J are TRBV4-2 and TRBJ2-5, with 8 bases that match TRBD1. The J call may not be correct, given that the DNA end is closer to TRBJ2-7. CDR3 length: 14 residues. CDR1 LGHNA and CDR2 YNFKEQ come from the germline V gene. Here the CDR3 reads CASSQAWTGSEQYF. In DNA, the CDR3 is TGTGCCAGCAGCCAAGCTTGGACAGGGAGCGAGCAGTACTTC.

The V and J genes are TRBV19 and TRBJ1-2; unclear D gene. In germline, CDR1 is LNHDA, CDR2 SQIVND (reference sequence). V lost 5 bases to trimming and J lost 4 bases, with 8 bases between them. This CDR3 spans 12 amino acids. This CDR3 is CASSPTAYGYTF. For the CDR3, the DNA is TGTGCCAGTAGTCCAACAGCCTATGGCTACACCTTC.

V and J are TRBV9 and TRBJ2-3; 10 positions match TRBD2. V shed 3 bases and J 3 bases; nucleotides not matched to a gene: 10. The CDR3 is made up of 17 amino acids. The germline V gene encodes CDR1 SGDLS and CDR2 YYNGEE. Here the CDR3 reads CASSANPSGGVTDTQYF. The DNA of the CDR3 is TGTGCCAGCAGCGCCAACCCTAGCGGGGGCGTGACAGATACGCAGTATTTT. The whole variable domain, remainder taken from reference TRBV9 and TRBJ2-3, is DSGVTQTPKHLITATGQRVTLRCSPRSGDLSVYWYQQSLDQGLQFLIQYYNGEERAKGNILERFSAQQFPDLHSELNLSSLELGDSALYFCASSANPSGGVTDTQYFGPGTRLTVL.

This chain joins TRBV5-1 and TRBJ2-1, with a weak D call TRBD2 (5 bases). This CDR3 spans 15 amino acids. V dropped 3 bases and J dropped 7 bases, with 17 bases sitting between them. CDR1 and CDR2 (germline): SGHRS, YFSETQ. This CDR3 is CASSSLLGRRNEQFF. DNA for the CDR3: TGCGCCAGCAGCTCCCTACTAGGTCGACGGAATGAGCAGTTCTTC.

This rearrangement joins TRBV5-1 to TRBJ2-1; D may be TRBD1 (5 bases). CDR3 length: 13 amino acids. Germline V gene data show CDR1 as SGHRS and CDR2 as YFSETQ. V shed 4 bases and J shed 4 bases, with 9 bases lying between them. As DNA, the CDR3 is TGCGCCAGCAGCATACACAGGTACAATGAGCAGTTCTTC. Amino acids: CASSIHRYNEQFF.

The CDR3 region is CASSQAGQRQETQYF. In DNA, the CDR3 is TGCGCCAGCAGCCAGGCTGGACAGAGGCAAGAGACCCAGTACTTC. The chain is built from TRBV4-1 and TRBJ2-5; weak D call: TRBD1 (6 bases). Trimming removed 3 bases from V and 2 bases from J, with 13 bases in between. This CDR3 contains 15 residues. From germline, CDR1 is MGHRA and CDR2 YSYEKL.